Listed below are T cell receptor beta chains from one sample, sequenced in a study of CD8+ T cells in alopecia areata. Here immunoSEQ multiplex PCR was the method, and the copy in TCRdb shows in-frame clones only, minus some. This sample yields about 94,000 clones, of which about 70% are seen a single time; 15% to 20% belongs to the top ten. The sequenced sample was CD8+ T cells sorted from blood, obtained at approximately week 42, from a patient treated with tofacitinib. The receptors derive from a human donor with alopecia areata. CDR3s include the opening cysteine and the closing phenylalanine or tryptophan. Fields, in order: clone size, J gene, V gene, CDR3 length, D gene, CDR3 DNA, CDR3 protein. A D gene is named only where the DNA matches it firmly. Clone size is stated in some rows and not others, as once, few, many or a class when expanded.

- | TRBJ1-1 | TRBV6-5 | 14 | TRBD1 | TGTGCCAGCAGTTATCGGACAGGGTTTCCTGAAGCTTTCTTT | CASSYRTGFPEAFF
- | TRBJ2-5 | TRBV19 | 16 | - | TGTGCCAGTAGTATAGGGACAGCCAACTTTGCAGAGACCCAGTACTTC | CASSIGTANFAETQYF
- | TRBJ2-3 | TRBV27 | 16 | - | TGTGCCAGCAGTTTACACGCGGGGAGTGAAACAGATACGCAGTATTTT | CASSLHAGSETDTQYF
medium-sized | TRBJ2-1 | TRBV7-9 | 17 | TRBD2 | TGTGCCAGCAGACCGAGCGGGACTATGAGCTCCTACAATGAGCAGTTCTTC | CASRPSGTMSSYNEQFF
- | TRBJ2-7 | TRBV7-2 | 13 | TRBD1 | TGTGCCAGCAGCCGGACAGGGAACGGCGAGCAGTACTTC | CASSRTGNGEQYF
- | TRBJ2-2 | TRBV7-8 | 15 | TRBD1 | TGTGCCAGCAGCCTCGGGACAGGGGTCACCGGGGAGCTGTTTTTT | CASSLGTGVTGELFF
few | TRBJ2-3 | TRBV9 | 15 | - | TGTGCCAGCAGCGCCCGCGGCGGGAGCACAGATACGCAGTATTTT | CASSARGGSTDTQYF
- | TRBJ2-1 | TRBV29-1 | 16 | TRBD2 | TGCAGCGTTGACGCCGATGCGGGGGGGTTTCTCGATGAGCAGTTCTTC | CSVDADAGGFLDEQFF
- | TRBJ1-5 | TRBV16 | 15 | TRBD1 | TGTGCCAGCAGCCAATTCACAGGGGGCCATCAGCCCCAGCATTTT | CASSQFTGGHQPQHF
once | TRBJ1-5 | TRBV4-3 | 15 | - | TGCGCCAGCAGCCAAGTAGAGACAGGAGATCAGCCCCAGCATTTT | CASSQVETGDQPQHF
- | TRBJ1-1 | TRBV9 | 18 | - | TGTGCCAGCAGCGTAGGTCGTGGAGGGGCGTTGGGGAACACTGAAGCTTTCTTT | CASSVGRGGALGNTEAFF
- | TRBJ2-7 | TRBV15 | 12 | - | TGTGCCACCAGCAGTAGGGGTTACGAGCAGTACTTC | CATSSRGYEQYF
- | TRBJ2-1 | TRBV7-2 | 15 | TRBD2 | TGTGCCAGCAGCCCCCTAGCGGGGGGGCAATCCGAGCAGTTCTTC | CASSPLAGGQSEQFF
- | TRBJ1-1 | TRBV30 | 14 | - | TGTGCCTGGAGTGTTGGAAGGGTGGGCACTGAAGCTTTCTTT | CAWSVGRVGTEAFF
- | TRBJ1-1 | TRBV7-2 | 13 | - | TGTGCCAGCAGCTTGATGGCCGGGACTGAAGCTTTCTTT | CASSLMAGTEAFF
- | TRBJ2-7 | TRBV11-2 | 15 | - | TGTGCCAGCAGCTATAATGGGGGGCAGAATCGCGAGCAGTACTTC | CASSYNGGQNREQYF
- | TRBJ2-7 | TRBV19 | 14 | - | TGTGCCAGTAGTTTCCAGTACCCAGCGAGTGAGCAGTACTTC | CASSFQYPASEQYF
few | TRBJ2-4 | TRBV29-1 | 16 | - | TGCAGCGTTGAAGAGACTGCCTCGTTAGCCAAAAACATTCAGTACTTC | CSVEETASLAKNIQYF
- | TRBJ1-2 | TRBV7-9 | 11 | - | TGTGCCAGCAGCCAAGACTATGGCTACACCTTC | CASSQDYGYTF